Presented here are 26 T cell receptor beta chains from one specimen sequenced in a study of blood T cell repertoires in COVID-19. Assay used: immunoSEQ multiplex PCR; TCRdb lists only in-frame clones, some missing. The table lists more than 110,000 clones, approximately 86% of them singletons. The specimen sequenced was peripheral blood. The receptor set was obtained from a human donor in a cohort sampled during active COVID-19.

This clone was detected a few times. The chain couples TRBV3-1 (or the pseudogene TRBV3-2) to TRBJ2-5, with 7 bases matching TRBD1. V trimming: 1 base; J trimming: 0 bases; junction bases outside the gene matches: 11. The length of the CDR3 is 18 residues. From germline, CDR1 is LGHDT and CDR2 YNNKEL (reference sequence). CDR3 bases: TGTGCCAGCAGCCAAGTGGGACAGAGAAGAGATTACCAAGAGACCCAGTACTTC. Translating it yields CASSQVGQRRDYQETQYF.

The V gene is TRBV6-5, the J gene TRBJ1-4, with TRBD1 matching over 10 bases. The junction had 5 bases not matched to a gene; V was cut back by 2 bases and J by 8 bases. The CDR3 runs to 15 residues. The germline V gene encodes CDR1 MNHEY and CDR2 SVGAGI. CDR3: CASSYGDRGREKLFF. DNA of the CDR3: TGTGCCAGCAGTTACGGCGACAGGGGGCGGGAAAAACTGTTTTTT.

The V call is TRBV6-5, the J call TRBJ2-2; D remains ambiguous. Per germline, CDR1 MNHEY and CDR2 SVGAGI. The CDR3 is made up of 14 amino acids. V dropped 5 bases and J dropped 2 bases, with 9 bases sitting between them. The CDR3 DNA sequence: TGTGCCAGCAGTACGACGACAAACACCGGGGAGCTGTTTTTT. This gives the protein CASSTTTNTGELFF.

This clone was picked up a small number of times. The chain combines TRBV3-1 (or the pseudogene TRBV3-2) with TRBJ2-7, with D perhaps TRBD1 (5 bases). Germline lookup yields CDR1 LGHDT and CDR2 YNNKEL (reference sequence). The CDR3 length is 16 residues. Trimming took off 0 bases at V and 6 bases at J, with 18 bases between the two ends. The DNA for the CDR3 is TGTGCCAGCAGCCAAGAGGGGCAGGTCCCAGGTGGCGAGCAGTACTTC. As protein: CASSQEGQVPGGEQYF.

Remarks on this clone: Germline is not matched at one junction end, which may reflect a read error. The chain links TRBV27 to TRBJ2-7, with 9 bases identical to TRBD2. The CDR3 runs to 18 residues. The V gene's germline CDR1 is MNHEY and CDR2 SMNVEV (reference sequence). CDR3 in DNA: TGTGCCAGCAGTTGGGGGACGGTAGCGGGAGAATCCTCCTCCGAGCAGTACTTC. It yields the protein CASSWGTVAGESSSEQYF.

The V gene is TRBV4-2, the J gene TRBJ2-3; 11 bases agree with TRBD2. The germline V gene has CDR1 LGHNA and CDR2 YNFKEQ. The CDR3 runs to 18 residues. The ends lost 0 bases at V and 6 bases at J; junction bases unmatched: 11. CDR3 region: CASSQDPLAGGRVDTQYF. CDR3 DNA sequence: TGTGCCAGCAGCCAAGATCCCCTAGCGGGGGGCCGGGTGGATACGCAGTATTTT.

The gene calls are TRBV7-3 and TRBJ2-7; 9 nucleotides align to TRBD1. The CDR3 is 13 amino acids. The germline gives CDR1 SGHTA, CDR2 FQGTGA. V lost 6 bases, J lost 4 bases, and 4 bases stayed unmatched. In nucleotides, the CDR3 is TGTGCCAGCAGTCCCGGGACAGGGTACGAGCAGTACTTC. Translating it yields CASSPGTGYEQYF.

The chain carries TRBV28 and TRBJ2-6; D is possibly TRBD2 (5 bases). CDR3 length equals 18 residues. Germline values: CDR1 MDHEN, CDR2 SYDVKM. V lost 3 bases and J 3 bases, leaving 18 bases between the germline ends. The CDR3, as DNA: TGTGCCAGCAGTTTTCGGTCCCGGGGTTCGGTTGGGGCCAACGTCCTGACTTTC. It translates to CASSFRSRGSVGANVLTF.

The chain carries TRBV19 and TRBJ2-7; TRBD2 agrees at 14 bases. The V segment lost 3 bases and the J segment 1 base; nucleotides outside the gene matches: 5. This CDR3 comprises 17 residues. Per the germline V gene, CDR1 is LNHDA and CDR2 is SQIVND (reference sequence). The CDR3 is CASSIPGLAGASYEQYF. CDR3 coding DNA: TGTGCCAGTAGTATTCCGGGACTAGCGGGAGCGTCCTACGAGCAGTACTTC.

V and J are TRBV6-1 and TRBJ2-5, with TRBD2 matching 9 bases. With V trimmed by 2 bases and J by 5 bases, 6 bases remained unmatched. Germline V CDR1 and CDR2: MNHNS, SASEGT. The CDR3 covers 15 residues. The CDR3 nucleotides read TGTGCCAGCAGTGAAATTCGTAGCGGGGGTGAGACCCAGTACTTC. Translation: CASSEIRSGGETQYF.

The chain couples TRBV28 to TRBJ2-5; perhaps TRBD1 as D (5 bases). Germline V lookup: CDR1 MDHEN, CDR2 SYDVKM. The CDR3 is 14 residues long. With 2 bases removed from V and 6 bases from J, the gap between germline ends came to 13 bases. CDR3 coding DNA: TGTGCCAGCAGTTTAGGGCAGGGTGTAAAGACCCAGTACTTC. Amino acids: CASSLGQGVKTQYF.

J is TRBJ2-1 and V is TRBV18, with 7 nucleotides matching TRBD1. Looked up from germline, CDR1 is KGHSH and CDR2 is LQKENI. The V segment lost 3 bases and the J segment 2 bases; nucleotides outside the gene matches: 1. The CDR3 has 14 residues. In DNA form, the CDR3 reads TGTGCCAGCTCACCGGACAGGACCTACAATGAGCAGTTCTTC. Encoded protein: CASSPDRTYNEQFF.

A single count supports this clone. V usage is TRBV11-1 and J usage is TRBJ2-3, with TRBD2 as a possible D gene (6 bases). The CDR3 spans 15 residues. CDR1 and CDR2 (germline): SGHAT, FQDESV (reference sequence). V dropped 4 bases and J dropped 7 bases, with 18 bases sitting between them. CDR3 sequence: CASSSKAGSPNTQYF. CDR3 DNA sequence: TGTGCCAGCAGCTCCAAGGCGGGGTCCCCCAATACGCAGTATTTT.

CDR3 sequence reads: CASSSLDRENSPLHF. The CDR3, as DNA: TGTGCCAGCAGTTCCTTGGACAGGGAAAATTCACCCCTCCACTTT. The chain links TRBV28 to TRBJ1-6, with 8 positions matching TRBD1. Germline V gene sequence: CDR1 MDHEN, CDR2 SYDVKM. This CDR3 has 15 residues. V dropped 4 bases and J dropped 7; count of bases not matched to a gene: 6.

The V gene is TRBV14, the J gene TRBJ2-1; D possibly corresponds to TRBD2 (6 bases). The CDR3 sequence is 16 residues long. Germline V lookup: CDR1 SGHDN, CDR2 FVKESK. Trimming took off 8 bases at V and 4 bases at J, with 21 bases between the two ends. This CDR3 reads CASRGGNSIQYNEQFF. In DNA form, the CDR3 reads TGTGCCAGCCGTGGAGGGAATTCAATTCAATACAATGAGCAGTTCTTC.

The chain couples TRBV6-6 to TRBJ1-4; no firm D call. V was shortened by 0 bases and J by 13 bases, with 12 bases between the two germline ends. There are 13 residues in the CDR3. Looked up from germline, CDR1 is MNHNY and CDR2 is SVGAGI (reference sequence). The CDR3 DNA sequence: TGTGCCAGCAGTTACTCGAGCGCCTTTACACTGTTTTTT. Residues: CASSYSSAFTLFF.

This clone was seen more than once but under ten times. This chain connects TRBV2 to TRBJ1-4, with 10 bases identical to TRBD1. J lost 7 bases, V lost 2 bases, and 4 bases had no gene match. Germline loops: CDR1 SNHLY, CDR2 FYNNEI. The CDR3 length is 15 residues. The chain's CDR3 is CASSEPGQGREKLFF. Written as DNA, the CDR3 is TGTGCCAGCAGTGAACCGGGACAGGGGCGTGAAAAACTGTTTTTT.

The chain employs TRBV11-2 and TRBJ2-1, with 14 bases aligning to TRBD2. After removal of 5 bases from V and 3 bases from J, the junction contained 9 bases not matched to a gene. The CDR3 runs 18 residues. The germline V gene encodes CDR1 SGHAT and CDR2 FQNNGV. The chain's CDR3 is CASSLTSGGAGGYNEQFF. The DNA for the CDR3 is TGTGCCAGCAGCCTGACTAGCGGGGGGGCAGGGGGCTACAATGAGCAGTTCTTC. Full variable domain (outside the CDR3, taken from reference TRBV11-2 and TRBJ2-1): EAGVAQSPRYKIIEKRQSVAFWCNPISGHATLYWYQQILGQGPKLLIQFQNNGVVDDSQLPKDRFSAERLKGVDSTLKIQPAKLEDSAVYLCASSLTSGGAGGYNEQFFGPGTRLTVL.

V gene TRBV6-5 combines with J gene TRBJ1-5; perhaps TRBD1 as D (5 bases). Germline V gene lookup returns CDR1 MNHEY and CDR2 SVGAGI. The V end lost 6 bases, the J end lost 2 bases, and 14 bases lay between the germline ends. This CDR3 comprises 15 residues. CDR3: CASSLQVQGNQPQHF. CDR3 sequence (DNA): TGTGCCAGCAGCCTACAGGTTCAAGGCAATCAGCCCCAGCATTTT.

This chain links TRBV2 with TRBJ1-4; TRBD1 agrees at 7 bases. Germline CDR1 is SNHLY and CDR2 is FYNNEI. Losses at the gene ends were 3 bases for V and 6 bases for J; bases not matched to a gene: 4. This CDR3 region has 14 residues. The DNA of the CDR3 is TGTGCCAGCAGTGACAGGGGGACGGATGAAAAACTGTTTTTT. This translates into CASSDRGTDEKLFF.

The chain links TRBV5-1 to TRBJ2-1, with 7 bases fitting TRBD1. V trimming: 4 bases; J trimming: 2 bases; junction bases outside the gene matches: 3. The CDR3 loop spans 14 amino acids. The germline V gene encodes CDR1 SGHRS and CDR2 YFSETQ. The CDR3 region is CASSLGQAYNEQFF. CDR3 nucleotides: TGCGCCAGCAGCCTAGGACAGGCCTACAATGAGCAGTTCTTC.

The gene calls are TRBV6-2 or TRBV6-3 and TRBJ2-2, with a weak D call TRBD1 (5 bases). The V gene lost 2 bases and the J gene lost 6 bases, with 7 bases spanning the gap. This CDR3 spans 13 amino acids. Germline CDR1 and CDR2: MNHEY and SVGEGT. The CDR3 region is CASSYRGPGELFF. CDR3 in DNA: TGTGCCAGCAGTTACAGGGGCCCCGGGGAGCTGTTTTTT.

The chain is built from TRBV6-1 and TRBJ2-7; the D gene is possibly TRBD1 (6 bases). The CDR3 covers 15 residues. Trimming removed 1 base at V and 2 bases at J, with 12 bases between. Germline values: CDR1 MNHNS, CDR2 SASEGT. The CDR3 nucleotides read TGTGCCAGCAGTGAAGGTGCAGGGGTTGCCTACGAGCAGTACTTC. Translating it yields CASSEGAGVAYEQYF.

The V gene is TRBV9, the J gene TRBJ2-6, with a tentative D call TRBD1 (6 bases). The CDR3 has 20 amino acids. The V end was cut by 3 bases, the J end by 0 bases, with 22 bases between. CDR1 is SGDLS, CDR2 YYNGEE, per germline. The CDR3 bases are TGTGCCAGCAGCGCACAGGGTAAAATAAGAGGGGGCTCTGGGGCCAACGTCCTGACTTTC. Its protein product is CASSAQGKIRGGSGANVLTF.

V usage is TRBV5-4 and J usage is TRBJ2-5; 12 bases map to TRBD1. The CDR3 loop spans 15 amino acids. With 4 bases clipped from V and 5 bases from J, the junction kept 6 bases outside the gene matches. Germline loops: CDR1 SGHNT, CDR2 YYREEE (reference sequence). CDR3 DNA: TGTGCCAGCAGCGGGGACAGGGGGCGCTGGGAGACCCAGTACTTC. This gives the protein CASSGDRGRWETQYF. The full variable domain, rest sourced from reference TRBV5-4 and TRBJ2-5, is ETGVTQSPTHLIKTRGQQVTLRCSSQSGHNTVSWYQQALGQGPQFIFQYYREEENGRGNFPPRFSGLQFPNYSSELNVNALELDDSALYLCASSGDRGRWETQYFGPGTRLLVL.

The J gene is TRBJ2-7, the V gene TRBV27; 10 bases are a match to TRBD2. This CDR3 region has 13 residues. The J segment lost 5 bases and the V segment lost 6 bases, leaving 4 bases of the junction unmatched. Germline CDR1 reads MNHEY; CDR2 reads SMNVEV (reference sequence). DNA for the CDR3: TGTGCCAGCAGGCCCGGGACTAGCGACGAGCAGTACTTC. Translated, it gives CASRPGTSDEQYF.